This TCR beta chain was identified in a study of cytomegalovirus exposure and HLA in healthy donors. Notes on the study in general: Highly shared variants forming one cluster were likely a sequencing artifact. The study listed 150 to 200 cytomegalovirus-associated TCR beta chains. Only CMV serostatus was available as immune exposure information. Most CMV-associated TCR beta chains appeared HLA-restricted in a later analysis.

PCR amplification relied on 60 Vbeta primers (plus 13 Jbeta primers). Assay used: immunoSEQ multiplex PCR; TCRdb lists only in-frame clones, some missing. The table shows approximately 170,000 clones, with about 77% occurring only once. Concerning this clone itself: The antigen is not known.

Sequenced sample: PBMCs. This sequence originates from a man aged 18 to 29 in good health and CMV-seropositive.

CDR3 sequence reads: CASSQAIGTGGKNEQFF. DNA of the CDR3: TGTGCCAGCAGCCAAGCCATCGGGACAGGGGGTAAGAATGAGCAGTTCTTC. The chain has TRBV4-2 and TRBJ2-1; 11 nucleotides line up with TRBD1. CDR3 length: 17 amino acids. V shed 1 base and J 7 bases; nucleotides not matched to a gene: 9. Germline CDR1 is LGHNA and CDR2 is YNFKEQ.